This T cell receptor (beta chain) is from a study of blood T cell repertoires in COVID-19. On the study more broadly: Spain, Italy and the United States supplied samples that represented acute and convalescent COVID-19. The cDNA or gDNA used as material had been derived from T cells, B-cell-depleted T cells, or PBMCs.

Methods used by the authors: Reference gene primer amplification gave nucleated cell count estimates. Some clones are missing from TCRdb's copy, which holds only in-frame ones; the method was immunoSEQ multiplex PCR. That table furnishes V, J and clone size, whereas the DNA furnished D and trimming. The table has over 85,000 clones, nearly 90% seen once. Trimming cost V 6 bases and J 3 bases, with 9 bases left between them. The CDR3 is 12 amino acids. The material sequenced was peripheral blood. The V gene is TRBV12-3 or TRBV12-4, the J gene TRBJ2-7; D not resolved. The sequence was obtained from a man aged 65-85 years with acute or convalescent COVID-19. Here the CDR3 DNA reads TGTGCCAGCAGAGATAACAGCTACGAGCAGTACTTC. It yields the protein CASRDNSYEQYF.